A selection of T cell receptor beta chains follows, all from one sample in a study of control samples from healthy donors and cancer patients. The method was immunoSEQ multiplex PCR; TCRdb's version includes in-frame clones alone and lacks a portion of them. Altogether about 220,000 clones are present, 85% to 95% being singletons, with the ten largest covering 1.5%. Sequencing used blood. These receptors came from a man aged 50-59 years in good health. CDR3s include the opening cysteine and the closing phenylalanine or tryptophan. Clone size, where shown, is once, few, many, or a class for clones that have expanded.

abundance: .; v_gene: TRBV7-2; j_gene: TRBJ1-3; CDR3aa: CASSPPGVRNTIYF
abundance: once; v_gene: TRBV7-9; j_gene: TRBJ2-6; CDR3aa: CASSLAGPGANVLTF
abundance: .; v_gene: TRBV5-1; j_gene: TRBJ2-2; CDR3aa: CASSLSRRTLGELFF
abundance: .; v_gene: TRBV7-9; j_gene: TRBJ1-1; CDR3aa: CASSSPNSLNTEAFF
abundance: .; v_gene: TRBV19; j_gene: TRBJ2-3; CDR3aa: CASSIGRAGPGDTQYF
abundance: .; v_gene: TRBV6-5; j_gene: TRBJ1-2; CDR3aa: CASRTWAGGNYGYTF
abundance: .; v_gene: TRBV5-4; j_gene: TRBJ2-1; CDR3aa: CASSLTGTPYNEQFF
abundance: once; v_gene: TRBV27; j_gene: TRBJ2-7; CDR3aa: CASSVRTSGGSGMQYF
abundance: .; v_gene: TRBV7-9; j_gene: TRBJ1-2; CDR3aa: CASSLSEEGYTF
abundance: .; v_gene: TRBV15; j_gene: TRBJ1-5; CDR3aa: CATSRGKHQPQHF
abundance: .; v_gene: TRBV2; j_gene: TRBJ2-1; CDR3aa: CASSERNRGAFF
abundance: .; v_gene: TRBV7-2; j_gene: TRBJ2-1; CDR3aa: CASSSLTGDEGEQFF
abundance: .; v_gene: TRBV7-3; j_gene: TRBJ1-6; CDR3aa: CASSQRSGYSPLHF
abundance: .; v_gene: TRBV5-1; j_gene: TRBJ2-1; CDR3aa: CASSSLRGAIGNEQFF
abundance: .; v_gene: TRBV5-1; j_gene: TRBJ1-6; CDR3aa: CASSLAPNSPLHF
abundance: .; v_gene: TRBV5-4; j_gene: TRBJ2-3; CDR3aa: CASSLKGSSTDTQYF
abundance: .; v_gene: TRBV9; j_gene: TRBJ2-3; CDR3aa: CASSANPGLAPSTDTQYF
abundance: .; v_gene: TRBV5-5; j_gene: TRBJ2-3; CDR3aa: CASSSNLGRGTDTQYF
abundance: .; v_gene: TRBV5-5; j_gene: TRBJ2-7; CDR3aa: CASSTATGYEQYF
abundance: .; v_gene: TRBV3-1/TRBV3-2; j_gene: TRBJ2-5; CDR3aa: CASSQPSLIQETQYF
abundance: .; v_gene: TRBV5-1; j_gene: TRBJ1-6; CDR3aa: CASSSTENQSPLHF
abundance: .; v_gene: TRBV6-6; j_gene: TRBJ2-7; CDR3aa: CASSRQGAGEQYF
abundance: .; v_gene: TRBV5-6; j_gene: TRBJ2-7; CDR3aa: CASSLAAGRLEQYF
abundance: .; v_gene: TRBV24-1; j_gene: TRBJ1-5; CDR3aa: CATSDSTGGNQPQHF
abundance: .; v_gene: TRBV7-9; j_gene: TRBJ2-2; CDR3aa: CASSLDRATGELFF
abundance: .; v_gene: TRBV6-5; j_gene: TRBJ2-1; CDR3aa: CASSWTSGAHNEQFF
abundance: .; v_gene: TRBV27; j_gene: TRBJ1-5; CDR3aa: CASSFQGINQPQHF